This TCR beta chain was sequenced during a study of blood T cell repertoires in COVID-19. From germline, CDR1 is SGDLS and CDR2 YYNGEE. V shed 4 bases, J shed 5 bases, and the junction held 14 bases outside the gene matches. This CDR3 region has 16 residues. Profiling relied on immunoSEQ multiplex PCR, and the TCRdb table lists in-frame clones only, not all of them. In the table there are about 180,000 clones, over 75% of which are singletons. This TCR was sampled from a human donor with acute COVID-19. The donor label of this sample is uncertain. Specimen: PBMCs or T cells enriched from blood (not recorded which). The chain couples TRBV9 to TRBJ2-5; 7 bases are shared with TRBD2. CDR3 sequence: CASSPRTSYPAETQYF. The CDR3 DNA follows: TGTGCCAGCAGCCCAAGGACTAGTTATCCTGCCGAGACCCAGTACTTC.